The rows below give T cell receptor beta chains drawn from one sample of a study of T-cell memory formation after mild COVID-19. TCRdb recomputed calls from the 5' RACE reads with MiXCR, one row per CDR3 protein. The profile covers approximately 290,000 distinct CDR3 sequences, with about 16% appearing a single time and about a fifth taken by the ten largest. Material: PBMCs or a T cell subset sorted from them (not recorded which). The source of these receptors is a man aged 18 to 29 who had mild COVID-19 (a few samples of this study predate the infection). Cell type and time point are not known. Each CDR3 is given with its conserved first and last residue. The D gene is left open where the match is weak. Clone size is given for some rows only: seen once, a few or many times, or a class if the clone is expanded.

clone_size | j_call | v_call | d_call | cdr3_nt | cdr3_aa
few | TRBJ2-4 | TRBV11-2 | TRBD2 | TGTGCCAGCAGCCCTCGGGGGGGCCTAGCCAAAAACATTCAGTACTTC | CASSPRGGLAKNIQYF
. | TRBJ1-2 | TRBV5-1 | . | TGCGCCAGCAGCGTCCTCAGGGATTCTGGCTACACCTTC | CASSVLRDSGYTF
. | TRBJ2-3 | TRBV6-5 | . | TGTGCCAGCAGCCCAAACCCCGGCAATACGCAGTATTTT | CASSPNPGNTQYF
few | TRBJ2-1 | TRBV5-1 | TRBD2 | TGCGCCAGCAGCTTGGTAGGTCGGGAGGTACATGAGCAGTTCTTC | CASSLVGREVHEQFF
few | TRBJ2-4 | TRBV9 | TRBD2 | TGTGCCAGCAGCCCCCAAGGAGCGGGGGCAGCGGACATTCAGTACTTC | CASSPQGAGAADIQYF
many | TRBJ2-7 | TRBV6-2/TRBV6-3 | . | TGTGCCAGCAGTTACAGGTGGGCCTACGAGCAGTACTTC | CASSYRWAYEQYF
few | TRBJ2-2 | TRBV7-6 | TRBD1 | TGTGCCAGCAGCCCGGGGACAGAGGATTTTACCGGGGAGCTGTTTTTT | CASSPGTEDFTGELFF
. | TRBJ2-1 | TRBV7-2 | . | TGTGCCAGCAGCTTTTATCTCAGGGATGGTGAGCAGTTCTTC | CASSFYLRDGEQFF
many | TRBJ2-5 | TRBV5-1 | TRBD1 | TGCGCCAGCGGCCCCATCGGGGACAGACGGCAGACCCAGTACTTC | CASGPIGDRRQTQYF
. | TRBJ1-5 | TRBV19 | . | TGTGCCAGTAGTATGGCCTTGCATTTT | CASSMALHF
. | TRBJ2-7 | TRBV7-9 | TRBD2 | TGTGCCAGCAGCTTTAAGGGCGGGGGTATCTACGAGCAGTACTTC | CASSFKGGGIYEQYF
. | TRBJ1-5 | TRBV4-3 | TRBD1 | TGCGCCAGCAGCCAACCGGGACAGGGGTTGGGGGAAAGCAATCAGCCCCAGCATTTT | CASSQPGQGLGESNQPQHF